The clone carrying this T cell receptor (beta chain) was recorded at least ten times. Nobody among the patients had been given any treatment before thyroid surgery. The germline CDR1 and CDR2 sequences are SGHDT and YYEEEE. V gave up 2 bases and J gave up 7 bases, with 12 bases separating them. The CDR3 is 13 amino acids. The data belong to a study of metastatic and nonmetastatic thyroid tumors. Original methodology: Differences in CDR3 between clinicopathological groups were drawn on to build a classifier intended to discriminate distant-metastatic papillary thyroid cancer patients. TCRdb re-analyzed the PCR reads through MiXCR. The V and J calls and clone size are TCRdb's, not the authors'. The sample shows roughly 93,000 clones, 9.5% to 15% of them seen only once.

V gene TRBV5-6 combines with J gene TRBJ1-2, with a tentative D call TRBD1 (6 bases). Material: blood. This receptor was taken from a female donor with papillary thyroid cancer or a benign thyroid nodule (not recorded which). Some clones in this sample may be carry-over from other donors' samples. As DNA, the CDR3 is TGTGCCAGCAGCTTCGCCGGAGGGGGTGGCTACACCTTC. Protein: CASSFAGGGGYTF. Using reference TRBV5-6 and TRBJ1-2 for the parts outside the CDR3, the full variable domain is DAGVTQSPTHLIKTRGQQVTLRCSPKSGHDTVSWYQQALGQGPQFIFQYYEEEERQRGNFPDRFSGHQFPNYSSELNVNALLLGDSALYLCASSFAGGGGYTFGSGTRLTVV.